This TCR beta chain was documented in a study of shared clonotypes between healthy human individuals (dated by TCRdb to about 2020). Describing the broader study: The cohort included three men and a couple of women between 18 and 49 years of age. Different laboratories and diverse techniques were used to prepare libraries and sequence TCR repertoires, to increase sequencing depth and limit assay-specific biases. Each donor's leukapheresis produced roughly between roughly 0.85 and 10 billion PBMCs. The study deeply sequenced blood TCR repertoires of five healthy adults to estimate repertoire size and the extent of clonotype sharing between individuals. On the study overall, not on this receptor specifically: Based on pairwise subsampling, the degree of clonotype sharing among donors was expected to be affected by sequencing depth. Because the study included only a small number of donors, the genetic and exposure-history diversity represented was limited. Sampling was restricted to blood, and TCR repertoires in tissues likely differ from the TCR repertoires found in blood.

Using the deep immunoSEQ assay, TCR CDR3 regions were amplified from genomic DNA by multiplex PCR. Genomic DNA extracted from each cell subset was distributed evenly over all wells of several immunoSEQ 96-well plates, and each plate served as one replicate. For unsorted PBMC, each replicate PCR was loaded with 300 ng genomic DNA, equivalent to 25,000 to 35,000 T cell genomes. Unsorted PBMC genomic DNA was sequenced across ten immunoSEQ deep assay plates. Purified libraries were quantified with a Qubit 3.0 fluorometer, sized on a Bioanalyzer 2100, and re-quantified with the KAPA Library Quantification kit. A separate single-read 150-cycle Illumina NextSeq 550 flow cell was used to sequence each immunoSEQ 96-well plate. For the original study's pipeline: Because the immunoSEQ output held only junctional sequences and lacked quality scores, the filtering could not match the filtering applied to full-length reads. To assign V/J genes and CDR3, sequences were annotated using PyIR, a Python wrapper for IgBLAST v1.9, with IMGT germline references. Reads were removed for weak V/J assignments (E-value above 1e-6), missing CDR3, stop codons, out-of-frame junctions, or ambiguous translated residues. V3J clonotypes were defined as sequences sharing the same inferred V gene, J gene, and CDR3 amino acid sequence. To compute the percentage overlap between repertoires, the number of shared unique clonotypes was divided by the size of the smaller repertoire. Richness of each repertoire was evaluated using RTK rarefaction, the Chao1 estimator, and Recon v2.1 estimates of unobserved clonotypes. TCRdb mirrors the immuneACCESS table, restricted to in-frame sequences. Some clones are absent from its copies; in checked studies, under half trace to an unresolved V gene, and the reason for the others is unknown. The V and J calls and clone size are taken from that table; D and trimming were inferred from the DNA. This sample is represented by about 490,000 clones; around 80% of them were singletons. The ten top clones hold 9.5% to 15% of the sample.

Healthy HIV-negative adults with no recently reported acute infections or vaccinations were included as donors. Every donor was a Caucasian adult residing in Nashville, Tennessee, USA. For unsorted samples, about 87 million PBMCs were counted, and genomic DNA was extracted using the QIAamp DNA Blood Mini kit. Blood was collected by leukapheresis, and PBMCs were isolated by Ficoll-Histopaque density gradient centrifugation and then cryopreserved in liquid nitrogen vapor phase. This clone was detected many times. No antigen is known for it. Per-base qualities were not stored, and no clone one base away is much larger. The CDR1 and CDR2 encoded by the germline V gene are SGDLS and YYNGEE. The CDR3, cysteine through phenylalanine, is 14 amino acids long. CDR3 DNA only is kept here, 42 bases in frame from base 1. Compared with germline, V lacks 4 bases and J lacks 3 bases; bases without a gene match: 4.

The sequence derives from a woman aged 40 to 49 in good health. Some clones in this sample may be carry-over from other donors' samples. The chain uses TRBV9 and TRBJ2-5; the junction holds 9 bases that match TRBD2. Sequencing input: PBMCs. The CDR3 loop reads CASSFSGSEETQYF. The DNA sequence is given as TGTGCCAGCAGCTTTAGCGGGAGCGAAGAGACCCAGTACTTC.